This entry is about one TCR beta chain. Its antigen is not yet known. No clone much larger than this one lies a single base away; base qualities are absent. Trimming takes 2 bases from V and 1 base from J, and the germline ends sit 7 bases apart. In the germline V gene (reference sequence), CDR1 corresponds to SGHNT and CDR2 to YYREEE. The CDR3 has 15 amino acids, counting the end cysteine and phenylalanine. Only CDR3 DNA remains: 45 bases, in frame from the first base. These data come from a study of blood T cell repertoires in COVID-19 (dated by TCRdb to 2018 to 2021). Notes on the research overall: The collaborator samples originated in the United States, Italy and Spain and spanned the acute and convalescent phases of COVID-19. Nearly every sample came with metadata listing a de-identified subject ID, COVID-19 status, age in years and sex. A freely available public database, intended as a resource for researchers studying the immune response to SARS-CoV-2, is where the repertoires were released. HLA class I and class II types, where available, came from metadata supplied by the sample provider rather than from assay-based typing. The prospective study material was composed of cDNA or gDNA derived from T cells, B-cell-depleted T cells, or PBMCs. The samples were drawn from two sources: the first 160 participants of the ongoing ImmuneRACE study, and 1,254 subjects contributed by 6 global collaborators. Subjects who had been exposed to COVID-19, were actively infected with it, or had recovered from it provided the deeply sampled blood TCRbeta repertoires that made up the dataset.

TCRbeta CDR3 regions were amplified from genomic DNA by means of the immunoSEQ Assay, a bias-controlled multiplex PCR. The authors' pipeline ran thus. Nucleated cell counts per sample were estimated from amplification of reference gene primers within the assay. Sequence reads were collapsed and filtered to measure the absolute abundance of every unique TCRbeta CDR3 rearrangement. For each sample, productive Simpson clonality was calculated as the square root of Simpson's diversity index over productive rearrangements. TCRdb re-hosts the immuneACCESS table, in-frame sequences only. Its copies lack some clones; in the studies checked, an unresolved V gene accounts for under half of them, and the cause for the rest is not known. That table gives V, J and clone size, and the DNA gave D and trimming. In this sample the table shows some 200,000 clones, 94% of which occur a single time. Of the sample, 0.76% is held by the ten largest clones.

On the study overall, not on this receptor specifically: The amount of clinical and demographic metadata varied by source and participant and was provided uncurated.

One collaborating source in Seattle enrolled patients during active infection and followed them longitudinally through the course of disease. Collaborating institutions collected whole blood in K2EDTA tubes following their own protocols. Collaborator samples were shipped for TCRbeta analysis as frozen whole blood, isolated PBMCs, or DNA extracted from either sample type. The material sequenced was peripheral blood. The source of this sequence is a young man with COVID-19, enrolled during active disease. The chain joins TRBV5-4 to TRBJ2-6, with no confident D gene call. The nucleotide sequence is given as TGTGCCAGCAGCTTCCCAGGATCTGGGGCCAACGTCCTGACTTTC. The translation is CASSFPGSGANVLTF. Reference TRBV5-4 and TRBJ2-6 proteins supply the regions before and after the CDR3; the full variable domain is: ETGVTQSPTHLIKTRGQQVTLRCSSQSGHNTVSWYQQALGQGPQFIFQYYREEENGRGNFPPRFSGLQFPNYSSELNVNALELDDSALYLCASSFPGSGANVLTFGAGSRLTVL.